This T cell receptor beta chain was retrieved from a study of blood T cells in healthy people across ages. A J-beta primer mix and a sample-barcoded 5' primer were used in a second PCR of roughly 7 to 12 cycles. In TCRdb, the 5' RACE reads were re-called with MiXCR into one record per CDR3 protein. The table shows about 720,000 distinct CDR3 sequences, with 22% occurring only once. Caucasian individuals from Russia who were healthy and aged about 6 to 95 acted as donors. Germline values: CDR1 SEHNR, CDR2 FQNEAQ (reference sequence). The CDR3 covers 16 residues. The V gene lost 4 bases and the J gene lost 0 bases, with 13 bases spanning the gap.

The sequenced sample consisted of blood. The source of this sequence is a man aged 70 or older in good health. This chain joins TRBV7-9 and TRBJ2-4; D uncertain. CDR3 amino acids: CASSSLGILAKNIQYF. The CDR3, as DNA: TGTGCCAGCAGCTCCTTAGGGATTTTAGCCAAAAACATTCAGTACTTC.